This passage covers 5 T cell receptor beta chains from one sample sequenced in a study of shared clonotypes between healthy human individuals. Libraries were prepared by immunoSEQ multiplex PCR; TCRdb keeps only in-frame clonotypes and omits some of them. The data contain about 2.3 million clones, approximately 93% of them seen just once; the ten biggest clones take up 0.35% to 0.45%. The sequenced sample was naive CD4+ T cells from PBMCs. Specified subset: CD45RA+ positively selected. The receptors come from a man younger than 35 in good health. Some clones in this sample may be carry-over from other donors' samples.

This chain uses TRBV5-1 with TRBJ2-3; 8 bases are a match to TRBD2. CDR3 length: 15 amino acids. CDR1 and CDR2 from the germline V gene are SGHRS and YFSETQ. The ends lost 6 bases at V and 5 bases at J; junction bases unmatched: 11. The CDR3 bases are TGCGCCAGCAAGCTGACGGGACTAGAAATAGATACGCAGTATTTT. Protein product: CASKLTGLEIDTQYF.

The genes are TRBV6-1 and TRBJ2-7; a possible D gene is TRBD1 (5 bases). CDR1 is MNHNS and CDR2 is SASEGT in the germline V gene. This CDR3 region has 11 residues. Trimming cost V 7 bases and J 3 bases, with 7 bases left between them. CDR3 sequence (DNA): TGTGCCAGCACCAGGGTCTACGAGCAGTACTTC. It encodes CASTRVYEQYF.

The chain has TRBV7-3 and TRBJ2-3; 11 nucleotides line up with TRBD2. Germline V gives CDR1 SGHTA, CDR2 FQGTGA. The CDR3 has 15 amino acids. With V trimmed by 5 bases and J by 1 base, 2 bases remained unmatched. The CDR3 nucleotides are TGTGCCAGCAGCAAGGGACTAGCGGGCACAGATACGCAGTATTTT. It codes for CASSKGLAGTDTQYF.

This chain links TRBV7-9 with TRBJ1-4; TRBD1 is a possible D gene (5 bases). The length of the CDR3 is 14 residues. V shed 4 bases and J shed 1 base, with 7 bases lying between them. Germline V CDR1 and CDR2: SEHNR, FQNEAQ (reference sequence). CDR3 DNA sequence: TGTGCCAGCAGCTCAGGGTTAACTAATGAAAAACTGTTTTTT. Encoded protein: CASSSGLTNEKLFF. Based on the CDR3 plus reference TRBV7-9 and TRBJ1-4, the full variable domain is DTGVSQNPRHKITKRGQNVTFRCDPISEHNRLYWYRQTLGQGPEFLTYFQNEAQLEKSRLLSDRFSAERPKGSFSTLEIQRTEQGDSAMYLCASSSGLTNEKLFFGSGTQLSVL.

The genes are TRBV7-3 and TRBJ2-1; 7 positions agree with TRBD2. V lost 1 base, J lost 0 bases, and 6 bases stayed unmatched. The CDR3 runs 17 residues. CDR1 and CDR2 from the germline V gene are SGHTA and FQGTGA. DNA of the CDR3: TGTGCCAGCAGCTTAATTCCCCCGGGGGGCTCCTACAATGAGCAGTTCTTC. Translated, it gives CASSLIPPGGSYNEQFF.